This T cell receptor (beta chain) was sequenced during a study of blood T cell repertoires in COVID-19. About the research overall: T cells, B-cell-depleted T cells, or PBMCs supplied cDNA or gDNA.

TCRdb keeps only in-frame clones here, not all; method: immunoSEQ multiplex PCR. The sample records around 140,000 clones, approximately 87% being singletons. V lost 5 bases to trimming and J lost 4 bases; unmatched junction nucleotides: 7. The CDR3 contains 14 residues. Germline CDR1 and CDR2: SGHAT and FQNNGV. The receptor comes from a man older than 75 with acute or convalescent COVID-19. The sample consisted of peripheral blood. The chain is built from TRBV11-2 and TRBJ2-5, with 7 positions matching TRBD2. CDR3 DNA sequence: TGTGCCAGCAGCGACTCGCGGGGGTCAGAGACCCAGTACTTC. This encodes CASSDSRGSETQYF. Full variable domain (remainder filled in from reference TRBV11-2 and TRBJ2-5): EAGVAQSPRYKIIEKRQSVAFWCNPISGHATLYWYQQILGQGPKLLIQFQNNGVVDDSQLPKDRFSAERLKGVDSTLKIQPAKLEDSAVYLCASSDSRGSETQYFGPGTRLLVL.